This TCR beta chain was documented in a study of T cell responses to AZD1222 COVID-19 vaccine. This CDR3 has 13 amino acids. The germline V gene encodes CDR1 LNHDA and CDR2 SQIVND (reference sequence). Study-level points and caveats: White British donors predominated, females outnumbered males, and clonal diversity was possibly underestimated. Sampling that yielded the repertoires occurred only after the peak T cell response.

Some clones are missing from TCRdb's copy, which holds only in-frame ones; the method was immunoSEQ multiplex PCR. The sample lists around 130,000 clones, approximately 85% seen once, with just under 9.5% in the top ten. This clone has a single count. Antigen: not known. One end of the junction fails to match germline, which may point to a read error. This receptor was identified in an adult in good health. The chain has TRBV19 and TRBJ2-3, with D hard to call. Sequenced here: peripheral blood, sampled on day 0 of AZD1222 vaccination. CDR3 region: CASSLEGTDTQYF. The CDR3 DNA is TGTGCCAGTAGTCTAGAAGGGACAGATACGCAGTATTTT.